The 6 T cell receptor beta chains listed next were all sequenced from one sample in a study of OX40 agonist ivuxolimab in advanced cancers. Sequencing was performed with immunoSEQ multiplex PCR; in TCRdb, only in-frame clones are kept and a portion is missing. There are 40,000 to 45,000 clones in the sample; over 75% occur only once, and approximately 3.7% lies in the top ten. The material was CD4+ or CD8+ T cells sorted from blood, obtained in a trial of the OX40 agonist ivuxolimab. All receptors derive from an adult with an advanced solid tumor such as melanoma, head and neck, liver or kidney cancer.

This clone appeared a single time. The chain joins TRBV7-2 to TRBJ2-7, with TRBD2 as a possible D gene (5 bases). Germline assignment: CDR1 SGHTA and CDR2 FQGNSA. This CDR3 has 15 residues. The V end lost 0 bases, the J end lost 0 bases, and 9 bases lay between the germline ends. CDR3: CASSLAGVYSYEQYF. CDR3 nucleotide sequence: TGTGCCAGCAGCTTAGCGGGAGTCTACTCCTACGAGCAGTACTTC.

This chain joins TRBV7-9 and TRBJ1-1; D gene uncertain. Germline loops: CDR1 SEHNR, CDR2 FQNEAQ (reference sequence). This CDR3 contains 11 residues. V shed 5 bases and J shed 2 bases, with 3 bases lying between them. CDR3 DNA sequence: TGTGCCAGCAGCGGTAACACTGAAGCTTTCTTT. Its translation: CASSGNTEAFF.

The chain employs TRBV11-1 and TRBJ1-1, with D maybe TRBD1 (5 bases). Trimming stripped 2 bases from V and 5 bases from J, with 9 bases between. CDR1 is SGHAT and CDR2 is FQDESV in the germline V gene (reference sequence). The CDR3 is 13 residues long. CDR3 loop: CASSLQGVTEAFF. The CDR3 nucleotides read TGTGCCAGCAGCTTACAGGGTGTTACTGAAGCTTTCTTT.

This clone was detected a few times. The CDR3 spells CASSVAAGGAYEQFF. CDR3 sequence (DNA): TGTGCCAGCAGCGTAGCAGCGGGAGGGGCGTATGAGCAGTTCTTC. The chain joins TRBV9 to TRBJ2-1, with 10 bases identical to TRBD2. Germline assignment: CDR1 SGDLS and CDR2 YYNGEE. The CDR3 runs 15 residues. The V segment lost 0 bases and the J segment 8 bases; nucleotides outside the gene matches: 5.

This chain links TRBV11-3 with TRBJ2-3; D unresolved. The V and J ends lost 2 bases and 4 bases respectively, with 10 bases between them. The CDR3 loop spans 14 amino acids. Germline CDR1 reads SGHNT; CDR2 reads YENEEA. CDR3 in DNA: TGTGCCAGCAGCTTAAAAAAGGGCGCAGATACGCAGTATTTT. Translated, it gives CASSLKKGADTQYF.

The chain combines TRBV28 with TRBJ2-1, with D unresolved. The CDR3 runs to 15 residues. Germline CDR1 and CDR2: MDHEN and SYDVKM. Trimming pared 2 bases from V and 9 bases from J, leaving 17 bases between. The DNA for the CDR3 is TGTGCCAGCAGTTTAGGTGGTAGGGTTGGCGGTGAGCAGTTCTTC. It is translated as CASSLGGRVGGEQFF.